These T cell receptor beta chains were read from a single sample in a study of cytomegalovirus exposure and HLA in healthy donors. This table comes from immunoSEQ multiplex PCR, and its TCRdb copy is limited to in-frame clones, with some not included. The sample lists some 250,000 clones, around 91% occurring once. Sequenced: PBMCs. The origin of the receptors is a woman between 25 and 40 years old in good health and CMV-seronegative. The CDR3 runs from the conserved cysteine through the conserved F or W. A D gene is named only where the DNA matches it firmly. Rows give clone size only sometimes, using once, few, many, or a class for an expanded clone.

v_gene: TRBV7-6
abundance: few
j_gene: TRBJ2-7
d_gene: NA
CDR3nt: TGTGCCAGCAGCCCCGAGGGCTTCAGCTCCTACGAGCAGTACTTC
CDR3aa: CASSPEGFSSYEQYF

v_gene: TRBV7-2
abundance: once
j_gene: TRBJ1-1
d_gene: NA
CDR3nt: TGTGCCAGCAGCTTGCCAGGGAGGTCCACTGAAGCTTTCTTT
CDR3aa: CASSLPGRSTEAFF

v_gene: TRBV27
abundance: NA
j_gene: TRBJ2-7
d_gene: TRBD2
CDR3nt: TGTGCCAGCAGTTTATTAGGGGGGACTAGCGGGAGGGCTTCCTACGAGCAGTACTTC
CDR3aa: CASSLLGGTSGRASYEQYF

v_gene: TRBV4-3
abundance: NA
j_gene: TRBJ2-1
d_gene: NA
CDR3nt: TGCGCCAGCAGCCAAGCCCAGGGCACTGAGCAGTTCTTC
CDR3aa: CASSQAQGTEQFF

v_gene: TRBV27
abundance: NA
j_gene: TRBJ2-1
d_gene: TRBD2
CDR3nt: TGTGCCAGCAGTTTTGGGGGGGTTGGGGAGCAGTTCTTC
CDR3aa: CASSFGGVGEQFF

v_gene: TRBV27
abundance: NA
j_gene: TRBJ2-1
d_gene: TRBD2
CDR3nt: TGTGCCAGCAGAGCCGGGACTAGCGGCTACAATGAGCAGTTCTTC
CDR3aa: CASRAGTSGYNEQFF

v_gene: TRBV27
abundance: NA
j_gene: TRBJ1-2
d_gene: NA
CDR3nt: TGTGCCAGCAAAACTGACACCTATGGCTACACCTTC
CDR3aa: CASKTDTYGYTF

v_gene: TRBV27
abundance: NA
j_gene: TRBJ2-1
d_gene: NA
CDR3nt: TGTGCCAGCAGTTTGGCGACTCCTAATGAGCAGTTCTTC
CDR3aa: CASSLATPNEQFF

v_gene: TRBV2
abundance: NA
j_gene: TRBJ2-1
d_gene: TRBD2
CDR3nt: TGTGCCAGCAGGGGACTAGCGGGAGTTAATGAGCAGTTCTTC
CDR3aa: CASRGLAGVNEQFF

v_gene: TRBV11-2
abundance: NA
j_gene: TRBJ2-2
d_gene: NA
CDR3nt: TGTGCCAGCAGCTTAGCCCCGCCAAACACCGGGGAGCTGTTTTTT
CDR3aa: CASSLAPPNTGELFF

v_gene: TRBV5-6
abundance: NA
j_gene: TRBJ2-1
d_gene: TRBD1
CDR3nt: TGTGCCAGCAGCCGTTCGGGGACAGGGGGGGATGAGCAGTTCTTC
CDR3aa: CASSRSGTGGDEQFF

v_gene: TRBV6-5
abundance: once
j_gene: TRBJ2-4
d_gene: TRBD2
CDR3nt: TGTGCCAGCAGTTACGATAGCGGGATCAGGAACATTCAGTACTTC
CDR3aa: CASSYDSGIRNIQYF

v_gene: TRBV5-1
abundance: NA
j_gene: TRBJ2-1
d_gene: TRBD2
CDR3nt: TGCGCCAGCAGCTTGGCCGGGACTAGAACGTCTGAGCAGTTCTTC
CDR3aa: CASSLAGTRTSEQFF

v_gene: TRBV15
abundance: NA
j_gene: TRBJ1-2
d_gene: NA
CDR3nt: TGTGCCACCAGCAGAGATCTTGGAGACAGGACCTATGGCTACACCTTC
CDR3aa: CATSRDLGDRTYGYTF

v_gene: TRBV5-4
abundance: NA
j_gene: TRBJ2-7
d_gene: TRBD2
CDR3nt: TGTGCCAGCAGCCTAGCGGGAGGGCCCCACGAGCAGTACTTC
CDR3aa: CASSLAGGPHEQYF

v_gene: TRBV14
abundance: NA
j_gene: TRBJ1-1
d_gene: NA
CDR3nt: TGTGCCAGCAGCCGGGCTAGGGGTTACCTCAACACTGAAGCTTTCTTT
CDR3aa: CASSRARGYLNTEAFF

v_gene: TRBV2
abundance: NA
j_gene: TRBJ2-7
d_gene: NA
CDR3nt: TGTGCCAGCAGAGTCCTTCTAGCTTGCTCCTACGAGCAGTACTTC
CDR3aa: CASRVLLACSYEQYF

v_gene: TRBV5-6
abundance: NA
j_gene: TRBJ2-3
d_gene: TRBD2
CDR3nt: TGTGCCAGCAGTAGCGGGTCGGATACGCAGTATTTT
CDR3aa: CASSSGSDTQYF

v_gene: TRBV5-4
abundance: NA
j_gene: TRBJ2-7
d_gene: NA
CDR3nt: TGTGCCAGCAGCCAGGGATCCTACGAGCAGTACTTC
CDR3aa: CASSQGSYEQYF

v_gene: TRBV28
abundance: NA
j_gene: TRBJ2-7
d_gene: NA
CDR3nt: TGTGCCAGCAGTTTATCCGGCCACGAGCAGTACTTC
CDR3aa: CASSLSGHEQYF

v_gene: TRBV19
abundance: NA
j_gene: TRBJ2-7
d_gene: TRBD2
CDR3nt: TGTGCCAGTAGTATAGGGACTAGCGGGAGTCTCGGCTACGAGCAGTACTTC
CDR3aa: CASSIGTSGSLGYEQYF

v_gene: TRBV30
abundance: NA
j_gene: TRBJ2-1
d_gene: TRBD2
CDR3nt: TGTGCCTGGAGTGTAACTAGCGGGATGGATGAGCAGTTCTTC
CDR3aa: CAWSVTSGMDEQFF

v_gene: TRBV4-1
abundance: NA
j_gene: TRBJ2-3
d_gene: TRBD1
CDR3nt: TGCGCCAGCAGCCTCACAAGAGACGACAGGGGCACAGATACGCAGTATTTT
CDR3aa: CASSLTRDDRGTDTQYF

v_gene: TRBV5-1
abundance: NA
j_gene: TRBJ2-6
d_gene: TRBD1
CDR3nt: TGCGCCAGCAGCGGATGGACAGGCTCTGGGGCCAACGTCCTGACTTTC
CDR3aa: CASSGWTGSGANVLTF

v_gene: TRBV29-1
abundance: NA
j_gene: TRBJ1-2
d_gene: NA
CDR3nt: TGCAGCGTTGCTGAGGGTCCGGGCTATGGCTACACCTTC
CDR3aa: CSVAEGPGYGYTF